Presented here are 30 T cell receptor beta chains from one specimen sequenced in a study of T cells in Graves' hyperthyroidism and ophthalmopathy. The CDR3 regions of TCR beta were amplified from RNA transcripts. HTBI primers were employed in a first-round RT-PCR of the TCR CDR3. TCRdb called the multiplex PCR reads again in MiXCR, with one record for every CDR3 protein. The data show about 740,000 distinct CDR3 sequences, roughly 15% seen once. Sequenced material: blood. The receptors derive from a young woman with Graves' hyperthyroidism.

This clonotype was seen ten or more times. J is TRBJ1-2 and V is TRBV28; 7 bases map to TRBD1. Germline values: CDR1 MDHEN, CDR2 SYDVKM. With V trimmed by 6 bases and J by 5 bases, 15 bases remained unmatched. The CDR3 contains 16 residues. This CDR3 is CASSLSGDREPYGYTF. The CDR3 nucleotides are TGTGCCAGCAGCCTATCGGGCGACAGGGAACCGTATGGCTACACCTTC.

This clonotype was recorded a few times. CDR3 sequence reads: CASKSPARDEQYF. The CDR3 DNA follows: TGTGCCAGCAAAAGCCCCGCCCGGGACGAGCAGTACTTC. The V call is TRBV6-2 or TRBV6-3, the J call TRBJ2-7, with D unresolved. There are 13 residues in the CDR3. Germline CDR1 is MNHEY and CDR2 is SVGEGT. The germline V and J ends were trimmed by 7 bases and 5 bases, with 15 bases remaining between them.

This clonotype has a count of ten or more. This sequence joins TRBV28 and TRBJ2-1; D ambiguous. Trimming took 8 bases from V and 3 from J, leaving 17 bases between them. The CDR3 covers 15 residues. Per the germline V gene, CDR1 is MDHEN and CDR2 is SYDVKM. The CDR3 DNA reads TGTGCCAGCGGGGAACGGTCAGTTTACTACAATGAGCAGTTCTTC. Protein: CASGERSVYYNEQFF.

CDR3 sequence (DNA): TGTGCCTGGAGTACCGGGACGGCTACCTACGAGCAGTACTTC. Its translation is CAWSTGTATYEQYF. The chain recombines TRBV30 with TRBJ2-7, with D perhaps TRBD1 or TRBD2 (5 bases each). The CDR3 runs to 14 residues. Trimming left V 2 bases short and J 2 bases short, with 13 bases between. The germline CDR1 and CDR2 sequences are GTSNPN and SVGIG (reference sequence).

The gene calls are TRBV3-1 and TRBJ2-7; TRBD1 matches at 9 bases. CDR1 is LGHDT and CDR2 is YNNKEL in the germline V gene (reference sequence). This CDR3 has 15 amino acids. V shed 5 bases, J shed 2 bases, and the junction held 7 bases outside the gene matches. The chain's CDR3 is CASSAPGTGTYEQYF. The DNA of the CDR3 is TGTGCCAGCAGCGCCCCCGGGACAGGGACCTACGAGCAGTACTTC.

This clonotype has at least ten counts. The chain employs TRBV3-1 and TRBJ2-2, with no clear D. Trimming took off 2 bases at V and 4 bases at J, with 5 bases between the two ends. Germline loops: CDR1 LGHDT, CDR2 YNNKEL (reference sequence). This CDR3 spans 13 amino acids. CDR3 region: CASSQFVTGELFF. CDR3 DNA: TGTGCCAGCAGCCAATTTGTCACCGGGGAGCTGTTTTTT.

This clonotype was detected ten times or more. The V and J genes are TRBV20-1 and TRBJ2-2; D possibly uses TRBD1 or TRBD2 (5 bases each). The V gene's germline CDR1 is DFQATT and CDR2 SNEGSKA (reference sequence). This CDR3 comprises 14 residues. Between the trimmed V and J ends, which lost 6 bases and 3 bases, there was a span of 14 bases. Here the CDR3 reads CSAREGRDTGELFF. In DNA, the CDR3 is TGCAGTGCGCGAGAGGGGCGGGACACCGGGGAGCTGTTTTTT.

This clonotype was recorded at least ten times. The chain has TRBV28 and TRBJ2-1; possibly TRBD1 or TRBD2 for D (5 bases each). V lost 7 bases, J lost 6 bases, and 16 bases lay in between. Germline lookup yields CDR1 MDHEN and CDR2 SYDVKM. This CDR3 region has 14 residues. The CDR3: CASKVGARINEQFF. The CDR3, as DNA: TGTGCCAGCAAGGTCGGGGCCCGAATCAATGAGCAGTTCTTC.

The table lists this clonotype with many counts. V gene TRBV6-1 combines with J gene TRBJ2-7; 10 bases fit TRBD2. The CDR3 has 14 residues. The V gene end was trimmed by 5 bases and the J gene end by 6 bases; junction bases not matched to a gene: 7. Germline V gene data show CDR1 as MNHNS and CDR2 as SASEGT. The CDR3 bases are TGTGCCAGCAGTCCCGGACTAGCGGAAATCGAGCAGTACTTC. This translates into CASSPGLAEIEQYF.

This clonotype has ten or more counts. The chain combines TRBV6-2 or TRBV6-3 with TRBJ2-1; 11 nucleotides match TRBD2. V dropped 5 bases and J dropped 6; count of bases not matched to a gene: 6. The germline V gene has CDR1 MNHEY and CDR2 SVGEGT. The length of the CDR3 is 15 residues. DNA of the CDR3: TGTGCCAGCAGTGTCCTAGCGGGAGGCGGCAATGAGCAGTTCTTC. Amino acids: CASSVLAGGGNEQFF.

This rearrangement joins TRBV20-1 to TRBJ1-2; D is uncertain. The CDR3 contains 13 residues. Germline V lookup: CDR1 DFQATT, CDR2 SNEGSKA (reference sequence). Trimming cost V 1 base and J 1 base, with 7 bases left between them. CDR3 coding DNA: TGCAGTGCTAGAGGCCCGGTTAACTATGGCTACACCTTC. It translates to CSARGPVNYGYTF.

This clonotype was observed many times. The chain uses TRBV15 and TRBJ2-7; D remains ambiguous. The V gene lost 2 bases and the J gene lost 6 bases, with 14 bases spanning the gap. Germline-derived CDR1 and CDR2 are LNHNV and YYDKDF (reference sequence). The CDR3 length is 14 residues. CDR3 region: CATSRIPGGPEQYF. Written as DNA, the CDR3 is TGTGCCACCAGCAGAATCCCTGGTGGTCCCGAGCAGTACTTC. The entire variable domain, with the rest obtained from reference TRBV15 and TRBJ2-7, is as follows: DAMVIQNPRYQVTQFGKPVTLSCSQTLNHNVMYWYQQKSSQAPKLLFHYYDKDFNNEADTPDNFQSRRPNTSFCFLDIRSPGLGDTAMYLCATSRIPGGPEQYFGPGTRLTVT.

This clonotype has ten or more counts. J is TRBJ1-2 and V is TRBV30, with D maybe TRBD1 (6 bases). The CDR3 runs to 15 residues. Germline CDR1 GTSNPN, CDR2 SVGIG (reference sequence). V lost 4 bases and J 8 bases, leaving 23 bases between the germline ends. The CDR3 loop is CAWTLSFPGVGGYTF. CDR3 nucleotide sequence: TGTGCCTGGACACTATCATTCCCAGGGGTAGGGGGCTACACCTTC. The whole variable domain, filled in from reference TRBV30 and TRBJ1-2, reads SQTIHQWPATLVQPVGSPLSLECTVEGTSNPNLYWYRQAAGRGLQLLFYSVGIGQISSEVPQNLSASRPQDRQFILSSKKLLLSDSGFYLCAWTLSFPGVGGYTFGSGTRLTVV.

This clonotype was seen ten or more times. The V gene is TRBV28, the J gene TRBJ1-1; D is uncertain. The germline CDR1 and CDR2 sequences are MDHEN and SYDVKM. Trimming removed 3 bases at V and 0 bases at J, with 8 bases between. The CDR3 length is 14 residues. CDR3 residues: CASSFRSMNTEAFF. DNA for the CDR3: TGTGCCAGCAGTTTTAGAAGTATGAACACTGAAGCTTTCTTT.

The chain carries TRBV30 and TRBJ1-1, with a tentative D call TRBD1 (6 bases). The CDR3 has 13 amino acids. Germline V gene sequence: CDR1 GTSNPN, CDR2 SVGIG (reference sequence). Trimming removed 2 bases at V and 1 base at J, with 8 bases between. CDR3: CAWSWTENTEAFF. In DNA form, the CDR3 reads TGTGCCTGGAGTTGGACAGAGAACACTGAAGCTTTCTTT.

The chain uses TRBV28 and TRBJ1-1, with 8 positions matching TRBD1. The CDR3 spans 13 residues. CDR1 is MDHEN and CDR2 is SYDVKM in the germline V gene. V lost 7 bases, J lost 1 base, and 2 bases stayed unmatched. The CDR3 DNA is TGTGCCAGCATAGGACAGGGGAACACTGAAGCTTTCTTT. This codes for CASIGQGNTEAFF.

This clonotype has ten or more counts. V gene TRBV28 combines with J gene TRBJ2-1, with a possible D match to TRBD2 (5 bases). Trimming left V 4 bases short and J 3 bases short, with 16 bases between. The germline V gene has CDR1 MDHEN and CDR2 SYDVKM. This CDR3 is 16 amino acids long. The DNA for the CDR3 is TGTGCCAGCAGTTGGGTGCGGACTTTGGGCTACAATGAGCAGTTCTTC. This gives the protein CASSWVRTLGYNEQFF.

Here the CDR3 DNA reads TGCAGCGTTGCCTTCCCGGGACTAGCGGGGTACAATGAGCAGTTCTTC. It translates to CSVAFPGLAGYNEQFF. The chain carries TRBV29-1 and TRBJ2-1; 13 bases fit TRBD2. After removal of 4 bases from V and 4 bases from J, the junction contained 7 bases not matched to a gene. Germline V gene sequence: CDR1 SQVTM, CDR2 ANQGSEA. The CDR3 covers 16 residues.

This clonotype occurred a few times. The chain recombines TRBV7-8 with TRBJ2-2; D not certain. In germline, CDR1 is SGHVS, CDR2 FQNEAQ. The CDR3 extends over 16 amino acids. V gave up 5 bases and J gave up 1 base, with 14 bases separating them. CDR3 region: CASSPQRDGNTGELFF. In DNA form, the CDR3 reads TGTGCCAGCAGCCCTCAACGAGACGGGAACACCGGGGAGCTGTTTTTT.

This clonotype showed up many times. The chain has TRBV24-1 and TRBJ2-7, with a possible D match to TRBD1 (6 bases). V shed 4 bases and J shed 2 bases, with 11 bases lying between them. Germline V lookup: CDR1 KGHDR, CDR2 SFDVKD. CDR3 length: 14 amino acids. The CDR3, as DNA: TGTGCCACCAGTGAGCCGGGACATCCCTACGAGCAGTACTTC. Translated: CATSEPGHPYEQYF.

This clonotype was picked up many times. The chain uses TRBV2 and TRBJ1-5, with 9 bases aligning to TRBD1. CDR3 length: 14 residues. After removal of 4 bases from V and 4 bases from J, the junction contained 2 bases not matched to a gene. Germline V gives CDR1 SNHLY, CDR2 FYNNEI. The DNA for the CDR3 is TGTGCCAGCAGTGCGGGACAGGGAAATCAGCCCCAGCATTTT. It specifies CASSAGQGNQPQHF.

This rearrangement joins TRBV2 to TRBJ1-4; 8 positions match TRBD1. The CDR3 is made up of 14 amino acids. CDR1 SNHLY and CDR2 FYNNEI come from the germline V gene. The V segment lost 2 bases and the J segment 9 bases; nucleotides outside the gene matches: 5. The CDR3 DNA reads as TGTGCCAGCAGTGAATCGGGACAGGCGAAAAAACTGTTTTTT. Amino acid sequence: CASSESGQAKKLFF.

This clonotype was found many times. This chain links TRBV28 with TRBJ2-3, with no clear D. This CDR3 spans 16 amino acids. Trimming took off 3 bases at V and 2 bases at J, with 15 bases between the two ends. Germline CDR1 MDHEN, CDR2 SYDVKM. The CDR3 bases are TGTGCCAGCAGTTTTAGGCGCAGCTCGACCACAGATACGCAGTATTTT. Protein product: CASSFRRSSTTDTQYF.

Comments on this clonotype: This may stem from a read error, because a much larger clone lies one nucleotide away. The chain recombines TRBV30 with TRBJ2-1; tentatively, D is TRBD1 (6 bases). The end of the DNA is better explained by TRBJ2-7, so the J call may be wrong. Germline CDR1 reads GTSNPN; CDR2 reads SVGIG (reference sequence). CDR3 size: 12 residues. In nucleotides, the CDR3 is TGTGCCTGGAGTGCCGGGGACAATGAGCAGTACTTC. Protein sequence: CAWSAGDNEQYF.

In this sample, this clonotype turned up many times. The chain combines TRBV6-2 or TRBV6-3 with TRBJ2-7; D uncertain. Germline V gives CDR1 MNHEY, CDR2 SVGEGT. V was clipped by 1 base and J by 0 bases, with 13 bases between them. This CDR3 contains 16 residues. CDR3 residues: CASSYFTTRSSYEQYF. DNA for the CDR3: TGTGCCAGCAGTTACTTTACTACACGAAGCTCCTACGAGCAGTACTTC.

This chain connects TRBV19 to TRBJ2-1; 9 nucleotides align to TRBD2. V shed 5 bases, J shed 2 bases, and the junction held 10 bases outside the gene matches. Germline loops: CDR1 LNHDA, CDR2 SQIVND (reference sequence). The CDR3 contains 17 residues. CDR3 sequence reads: CASSLRATSGPYNEQFF. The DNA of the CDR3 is TGTGCCAGTAGTCTCCGGGCGACTAGCGGCCCCTACAATGAGCAGTTCTTC.

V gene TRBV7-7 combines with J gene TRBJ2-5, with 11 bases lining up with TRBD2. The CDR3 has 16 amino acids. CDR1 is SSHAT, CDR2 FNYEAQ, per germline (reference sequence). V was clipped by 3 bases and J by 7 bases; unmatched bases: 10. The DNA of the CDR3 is TGTGCCAGCAGCTTGTTACTAGCGGGAGAGATCGGGACCCAGTACTTC. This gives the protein CASSLLLAGEIGTQYF. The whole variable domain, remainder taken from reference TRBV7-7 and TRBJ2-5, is GAGVSQSPRYKVTKRGQDVTLRCDPISSHATLYWYQQALGQGPEFLTYFNYEAQPDKSGLPSDRFSAERPEGSISTLTIQRTEQRDSAMYRCASSLLLAGEIGTQYFGPGTRLLVL.

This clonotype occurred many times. CDR3 in amino acids: CSAWDRFSYEQYF. CDR3 sequence (DNA): TGCAGCGCCTGGGACAGGTTCTCCTACGAGCAGTACTTC. The gene calls are TRBV29-1 and TRBJ2-7, with 8 positions matching TRBD1. CDR1 is SQVTM, CDR2 ANQGSEA, per germline. The CDR3 is made up of 13 amino acids. After removal of 7 bases from V and 0 bases from J, the junction contained 5 bases not matched to a gene.

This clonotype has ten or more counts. CDR3 region: CASSARGRDEKLFF. CDR3 bases: TGTGCCAGCAGTGCGAGGGGGCGCGATGAAAAACTGTTTTTT. This chain links TRBV2 with TRBJ1-4; 7 nucleotides align to TRBD1. The CDR3 has 14 residues. Germline lookup yields CDR1 SNHLY and CDR2 FYNNEI. The V and J ends lost 4 bases and 6 bases, in that order; junction bases with no gene match: 5. Supplemented by reference TRBV2 and TRBJ1-4, the full variable domain reads EPEVTQTPSHQVTQMGQEVILRCVPISNHLYFYWYRQILGQKVEFLVSFYNNEISEKSEIFDDQFSVERPDGSNFTLKIRSTKLEDSAMYFCASSARGRDEKLFFGSGTQLSVL.

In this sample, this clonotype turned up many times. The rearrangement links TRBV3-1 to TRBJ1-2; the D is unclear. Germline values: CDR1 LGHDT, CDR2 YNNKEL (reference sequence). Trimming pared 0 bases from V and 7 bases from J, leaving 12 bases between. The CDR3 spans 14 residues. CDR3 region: CASSQESGPVGYTF. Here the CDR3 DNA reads TGTGCCAGCAGCCAAGAGTCTGGGCCCGTTGGCTACACCTTC.